Shown below are 6 T cell receptor beta chains from a single sample sequenced in a study of blood T cell repertoires in COVID-19. Profiled with immunoSEQ multiplex PCR; TCRdb holds only in-frame clones, not every one. The table includes hundreds of thousands of clones, around 87% detected once. Material: peripheral blood. Source of these receptors: a woman in her fifties or sixties with COVID-19, enrolled during active disease.

The J gene is TRBJ1-1, the V gene TRBV7-2, with no clear D. The germline V gene has CDR1 SGHTA and CDR2 FQGNSA. Deletions cut 8 bases from V and 1 base from J, with 11 bases between. This CDR3 region has 13 residues. The CDR3 DNA reads as TGTGCCAGCGCAGGAGGACGGAACACTGAAGCTTTCTTT. Translation: CASAGGRNTEAFF.

V is TRBV19 and J is TRBJ1-6; no definite D call. Germline V gene data show CDR1 as LNHDA and CDR2 as SQIVND (reference sequence). Trimming stripped 10 bases from V and 8 bases from J, with 18 bases between. CDR3 length equals 14 residues. The CDR3 sequence is CATQSRPGDSPLHF. The CDR3 region has the DNA TGTGCCACCCAGAGTAGACCCGGGGATTCACCCCTCCACTTT.

The V gene is TRBV5-6, the J gene TRBJ2-2; no definite D call. With 2 bases removed from V and 5 bases from J, the gap between germline ends came to 10 bases. CDR1 is SGHDT, CDR2 YYEEEE, per germline. This CDR3 spans 14 amino acids. In DNA form, the CDR3 reads TGTGCCAGCAGCTTAAATGGCAGGACCGGGGAGCTGTTTTTT. Its protein product is CASSLNGRTGELFF.

DNA for the CDR3: TGTGCCAGCAGCTTTACCCAGGGAGGGACCCAGTACTTC. Translated: CASSFTQGGTQYF. The chain is built from TRBV7-2 and TRBJ2-5, with D possibly being TRBD2 (6 bases). CDR1 is SGHTA, CDR2 FQGNSA, per germline. V was cut by 3 bases and J by 7 bases, with 12 bases left in between. The CDR3 runs 13 residues.

V and J are TRBV6-5 and TRBJ1-6; D unresolved. The CDR3 has 15 residues. Germline V lookup: CDR1 MNHEY, CDR2 SVGAGI. Trimming stripped 6 bases from V and 1 base from J, with 10 bases between. The CDR3 protein is CASRDGSSYNSPLHF. CDR3 nucleotides: TGTGCCAGCAGGGATGGGAGTTCCTATAATTCACCCCTCCACTTT.

Ten or more counts support this clone. This chain uses TRBV27 with TRBJ1-1; D possibly corresponds to TRBD1 (5 bases). The CDR3 is 14 amino acids. The ends were cut back, 5 bases at V and 3 bases at J, with 13 bases in the middle. From germline, CDR1 is MNHEY and CDR2 SMNVEV (reference sequence). Written as DNA, the CDR3 is TGTGCCAGCAGTCCTAAAGGGGCCCACACTGAAGCTTTCTTT. Residues: CASSPKGAHTEAFF.